The 11 T cell receptor beta chains in this list originate from one sample, sequenced in a study of shared clonotypes between healthy human individuals. Profiled with immunoSEQ multiplex PCR; TCRdb holds only in-frame clones, not every one. Among roughly 2,000,000 clones listed, about 95% were seen once. The naive CD8 fraction comprised CD45RO-negative cells positively selected for CCR7 and excluded terminally differentiated effector memory CD45RA+ cells. Sequenced input: naive CD8+ T cells sorted from blood. The source of these receptors is a young man in good health.

The V gene is TRBV5-8, the J gene TRBJ1-5; a possible D gene is TRBD1 (5 bases). The CDR3 extends over 14 amino acids. The V end was cut by 5 bases, the J end by 2 bases, with 11 bases between. CDR1 is SGHTS and CDR2 is YDEGEE in the germline V gene. In DNA form, the CDR3 reads TGTGCCAGCAGTTTCACGGGGGGCAATCAGCCCCAGCATTTT. Encoded protein: CASSFTGGNQPQHF.

The count of this clone is one. The chain employs TRBV9 and TRBJ2-2, with unresolved D. The V gene's germline CDR1 is SGDLS and CDR2 YYNGEE. V gave up 3 bases and J gave up 1 base, with 10 bases separating them. The CDR3 has 15 residues. CDR3 DNA: TGTGCCAGCAGCGCAAGCCTAAGGAACACCGGGGAGCTGTTTTTT. It translates to CASSASLRNTGELFF.

The rearrangement joins TRBV29-1 to TRBJ2-7, with TRBD2 identical over 8 bases. The CDR3 extends over 13 amino acids. CDR1 and CDR2 (germline): SQVTM, ANQGSEA. With 5 bases clipped from V and 2 bases from J, the junction kept 5 bases outside the gene matches. The CDR3 reads CSVPGRATYEQYF. The CDR3, as DNA: TGCAGCGTTCCCGGGAGGGCTACCTACGAGCAGTACTTC.

This clone was recorded once. The V and J genes are TRBV5-8 and TRBJ2-1, with unresolved D. CDR3 length: 12 residues. The germline V and J ends were trimmed by 1 base and 9 bases, with 8 bases remaining between them. CDR1 SGHTS and CDR2 YDEGEE come from the germline V gene. In DNA, the CDR3 is TGTGCCAGCAGCTTGCGAGTCACTGAGCAGTTCTTC. It is translated as CASSLRVTEQFF.

The V and J genes are TRBV7-2 and TRBJ1-4; TRBD1 matches at 7 bases. CDR1 is SGHTA and CDR2 is FQGNSA in the germline V gene. V gave up 5 bases and J gave up 10 bases; unmatched junction bases: 13. This CDR3 has 15 residues. The CDR3, as DNA: TGTGCCAGCAGCCCGGGGGACAGTAGGACGCGAAAACTGTTTTTT. The encoded protein is CASSPGDSRTRKLFF.

For the CDR3, the DNA is TGTGCCAGCAGCCCAAAGTGGACCATCAATGAGCAGTTCTTC. Its protein is CASSPKWTINEQFF. This chain connects TRBV5-6 to TRBJ2-1; D not resolved. Germline V gives CDR1 SGHDT, CDR2 YYEEEE. This CDR3 has 14 residues. V lost 4 bases to trimming and J lost 6 bases, with 14 bases between them. The full variable domain, with the rest looked up from reference TRBV5-6 and TRBJ2-1, is DAGVTQSPTHLIKTRGQQVTLRCSPKSGHDTVSWYQQALGQGPQFIFQYYEEEERQRGNFPDRFSGHQFPNYSSELNVNALLLGDSALYLCASSPKWTINEQFFGPGTRLTVL.

The V and J genes are TRBV7-9 and TRBJ2-5; tentatively, D is TRBD1 or TRBD2 (6 bases each). The V and J ends lost 6 bases and 5 bases respectively, with 22 bases between them. This CDR3 region has 16 residues. Germline V CDR1 and CDR2: SEHNR, FQNEAQ (reference sequence). CDR3 region: CASRVQGGTRWETQYF. CDR3 DNA sequence: TGTGCCAGCAGGGTACAGGGAGGAACTAGATGGGAGACCCAGTACTTC.

Notes on this clone: The same CDR3 is also encoded by other DNA sequences in this sample. The chain carries TRBV6-5 and TRBJ2-5; TRBD2 matches at 7 bases. The V segment lost 2 bases and the J segment 5 bases; nucleotides outside the gene matches: 2. Germline values: CDR1 MNHEY, CDR2 SVGAGI. This CDR3 has 13 amino acids. CDR3 protein: CASSYGGGETQYF. The CDR3 nucleotides read TGTGCCAGCAGTTACGGGGGAGGGGAGACCCAGTACTTC.

The chain links TRBV19 to TRBJ1-1; the match to TRBD1 covers 10 bases. Germline assignment: CDR1 LNHDA and CDR2 SQIVND (reference sequence). V lost 5 bases and J lost 0; bases outside the gene matches: 3. This CDR3 is built from 15 residues. CDR3 amino acids: CASSGDRGLNTEAFF. The CDR3 DNA is TGTGCCAGTAGTGGTGACAGGGGGCTGAACACTGAAGCTTTCTTT.

This clone has just one count. The same CDR3 arises from other DNA sequences in this sample as well. This rearrangement joins TRBV4-3 to TRBJ2-2, with D unresolved. The ends were cut back, 0 bases at V and 5 bases at J, with 4 bases in the middle. In germline, CDR1 is LGHNA, CDR2 YSLEER. CDR3 size: 13 residues. The CDR3 reads CASSQDATGELFF. The DNA for the CDR3 is TGCGCCAGCAGCCAAGACGCTACCGGGGAGCTGTTTTTT.

This clone showed up just a few times. This CDR3 reads CATSRDGGSNQPQHF. The CDR3, as DNA: TGTGCCACCAGCAGAGATGGGGGGAGCAATCAGCCCCAGCATTTT. The chain carries TRBV15 and TRBJ1-5, with D maybe TRBD1 (5 bases). Trimming removed 0 bases at V and 1 base at J, with 7 bases between. The CDR3 extends over 15 amino acids. CDR1 LNHNV and CDR2 YYDKDF come from the germline V gene (reference sequence).